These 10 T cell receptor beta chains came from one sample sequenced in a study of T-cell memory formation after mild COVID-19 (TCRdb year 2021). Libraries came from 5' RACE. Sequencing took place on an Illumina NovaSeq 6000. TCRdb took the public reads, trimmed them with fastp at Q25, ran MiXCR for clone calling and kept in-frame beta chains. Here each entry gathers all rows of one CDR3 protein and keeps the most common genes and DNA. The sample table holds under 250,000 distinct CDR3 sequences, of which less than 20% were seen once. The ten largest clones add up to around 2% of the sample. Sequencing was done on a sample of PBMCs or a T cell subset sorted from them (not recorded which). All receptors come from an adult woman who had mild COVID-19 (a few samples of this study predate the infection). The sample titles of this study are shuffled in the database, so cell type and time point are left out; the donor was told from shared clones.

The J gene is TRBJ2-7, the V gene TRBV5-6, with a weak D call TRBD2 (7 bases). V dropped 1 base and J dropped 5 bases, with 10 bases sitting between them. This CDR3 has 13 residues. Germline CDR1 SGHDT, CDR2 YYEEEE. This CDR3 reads CASSLWGGHEQYF. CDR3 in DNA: TGTGCCAGCAGCTTGTGGGGGGGCCACGAGCAGTACTTC.

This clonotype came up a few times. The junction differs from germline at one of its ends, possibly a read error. This chain's CDR3 is CASSQDMSPALIRFQPF. For the CDR3, the DNA is TGCGCCAGCAGCCAAGATATGTCACCCGCCCTCATTCGATTTCAGCCCTTC. V and J are TRBV4-1 and TRBJ2-1; D unclear. The V gene's germline CDR1 is MGHRA and CDR2 YSYEKL. The CDR3 consists of 17 residues.

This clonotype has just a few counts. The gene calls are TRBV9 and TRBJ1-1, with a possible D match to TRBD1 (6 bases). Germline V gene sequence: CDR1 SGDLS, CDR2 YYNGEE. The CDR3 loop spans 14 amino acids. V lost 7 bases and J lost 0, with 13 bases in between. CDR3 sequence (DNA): TGTGCCAGCGGAAAGACAGGATTGAACACTGAAGCTTTCTTT. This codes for CASGKTGLNTEAFF.

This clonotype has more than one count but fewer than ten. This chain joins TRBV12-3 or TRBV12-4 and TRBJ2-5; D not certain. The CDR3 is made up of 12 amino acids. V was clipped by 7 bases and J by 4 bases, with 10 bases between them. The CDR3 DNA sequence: TGTGCCAGCACACGGTTTGTAGAGACCCAGTACTTC. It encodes CASTRFVETQYF.

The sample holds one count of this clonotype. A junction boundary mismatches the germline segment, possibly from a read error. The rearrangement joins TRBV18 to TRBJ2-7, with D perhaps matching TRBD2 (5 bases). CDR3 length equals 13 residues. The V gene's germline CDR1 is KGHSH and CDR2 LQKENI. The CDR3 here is CDSSRGRWDEQYF. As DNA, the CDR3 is TGTGACAGCTCACGGGGAAGATGGGACGAGCAGTACTTC.

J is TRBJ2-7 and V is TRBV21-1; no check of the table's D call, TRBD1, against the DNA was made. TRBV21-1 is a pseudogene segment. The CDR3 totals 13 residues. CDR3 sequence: CASSKASPGEQYF. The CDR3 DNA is TGTGCCAGCAGCAAAGCGTCCCCGGGCGAGCAGTACTTC.

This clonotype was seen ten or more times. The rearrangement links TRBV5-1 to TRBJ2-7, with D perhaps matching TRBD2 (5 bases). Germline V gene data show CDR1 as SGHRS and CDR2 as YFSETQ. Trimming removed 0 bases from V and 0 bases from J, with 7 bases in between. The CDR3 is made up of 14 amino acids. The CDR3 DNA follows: TGCGCCAGCAGCTTGGGGGAGAACTCCTACGAGCAGTACTTC. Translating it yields CASSLGENSYEQYF.

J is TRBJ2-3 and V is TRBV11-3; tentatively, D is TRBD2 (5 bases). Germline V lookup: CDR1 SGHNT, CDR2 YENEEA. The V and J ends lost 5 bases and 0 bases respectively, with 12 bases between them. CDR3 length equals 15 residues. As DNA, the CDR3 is TGTGCCAGCAGCGTCGCTCCGGGAAGCACAGATACGCAGTATTTT. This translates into CASSVAPGSTDTQYF. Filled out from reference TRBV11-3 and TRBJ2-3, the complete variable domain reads EAGVVQSPRYKIIEKKQPVAFWCNPISGHNTLYWYLQNLGQGPELLIRYENEEAVDDSQLPKDRFSAERLKGVDSTLKIQPAELGDSAVYLCASSVAPGSTDTQYFGPGTRLTVL.

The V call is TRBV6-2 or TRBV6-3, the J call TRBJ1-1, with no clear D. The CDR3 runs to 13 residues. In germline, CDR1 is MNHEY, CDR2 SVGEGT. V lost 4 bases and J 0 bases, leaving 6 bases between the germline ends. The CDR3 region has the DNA TGTGCCAGCAGTTCCGTATTGAACACTGAAGCTTTCTTT. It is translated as CASSSVLNTEAFF.

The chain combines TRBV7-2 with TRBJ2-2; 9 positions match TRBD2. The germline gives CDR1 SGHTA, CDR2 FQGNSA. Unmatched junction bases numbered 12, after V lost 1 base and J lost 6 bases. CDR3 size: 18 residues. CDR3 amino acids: CASSLGASGNPAAGELFF. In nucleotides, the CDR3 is TGTGCCAGCAGCTTAGGTGCTAGCGGGAACCCGGCTGCCGGGGAGCTGTTTTTT.